Judged by abundance, the clone carrying this TCR beta chain is medium-sized. What it binds is not known. The read comes to an end 3 residues before the CDR3 does, leaving the germline J gene to fill in the end. This entry comes from a study of T cell clonality in common variable immunodeficiency. Findings of the study overall: Compared with controls, CVID subjects had fewer shared TCRbeta clones. Reportedly, TCR beta sequences from common variable immunodeficiency showed fewer deletions and N-nucleotide insertions. CVID patient heterogeneity limited repertoire-clinical complication correlations.

Assay used: immunoSEQ multiplex PCR; TCRdb lists only in-frame clones, some missing. Recorded here are some 2,500 clones, none singletons. The CDR3 runs to 14 residues. V trimming: 3 bases; J trimming: 5 bases; junction bases outside the gene matches: 7. Per the germline V gene, CDR1 is DFQATT and CDR2 is SNEGSKA (reference sequence). Replacement immunoglobulin had been given to every CVID subject for at least one year. This receptor was identified in a human donor with common variable immunodeficiency. The sequencing input was peripheral blood mononuclear cells. The V call is TRBV20-1, the J call TRBJ1-2, with TRBD1 identical over 9 bases. CDR3: CSASFGTGRYGYTF. The covered CDR3 bases are TGCAGTGCTAGTTTCGGGACAGGGCGATATGGC.